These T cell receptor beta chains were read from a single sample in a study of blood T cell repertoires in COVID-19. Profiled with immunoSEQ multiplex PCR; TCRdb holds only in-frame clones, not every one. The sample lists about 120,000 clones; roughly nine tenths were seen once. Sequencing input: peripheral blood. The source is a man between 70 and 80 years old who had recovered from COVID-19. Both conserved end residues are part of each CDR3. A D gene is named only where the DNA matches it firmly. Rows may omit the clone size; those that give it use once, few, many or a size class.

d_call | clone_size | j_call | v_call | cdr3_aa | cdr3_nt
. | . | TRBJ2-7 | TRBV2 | CASSPGFSKHYEQYF | TGTGCCAGCAGCCCCGGGTTCAGTAAGCACTACGAGCAGTACTTC
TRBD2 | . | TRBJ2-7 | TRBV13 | CASSTYSGKSSYEQYF | TGTGCCAGCAGCACCTATAGCGGGAAGAGCTCCTACGAGCAGTACTTC
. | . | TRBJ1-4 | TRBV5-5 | CASSLQGWGEEKLFF | TGTGCCAGCAGCTTACAGGGATGGGGAGAGGAAAAACTGTTTTTT
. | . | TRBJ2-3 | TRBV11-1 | CASSSERFSTDTQYF | TGTGCCAGCAGCTCCGAGCGGTTTAGCACAGATACGCAGTATTTT
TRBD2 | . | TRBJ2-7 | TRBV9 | CASSVDGRAGGEQYF | TGTGCCAGCAGCGTAGACGGGAGGGCCGGAGGCGAGCAGTACTTC
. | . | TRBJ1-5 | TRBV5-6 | CASRLDRNRFQPHQPQHF | TGTGCCAGCAGGTTAGACAGGAACAGATTCCAACCGCATCAGCCCCAGCATTTT
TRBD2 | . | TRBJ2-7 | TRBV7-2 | CASSLALAGERLF | TGTGCCAGCAGCTTAGCTCTAGCGGGGGAGAGATTGTTC
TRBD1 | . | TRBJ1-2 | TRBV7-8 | CASSGGTGGSDYGYTF | TGTGCCAGCAGCGGCGGTACAGGGGGAAGCGACTATGGCTACACCTTC
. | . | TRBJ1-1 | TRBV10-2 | CASRKTGQNTEAFF | TGCGCCAGCAGAAAAACAGGTCAAAACACTGAAGCTTTCTTT
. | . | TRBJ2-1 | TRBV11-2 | CASSLWAGRGDEQFF | TGTGCCAGCAGCTTATGGGCTGGGCGGGGAGATGAGCAGTTCTTC
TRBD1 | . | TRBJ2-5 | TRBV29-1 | CSVGTGAPTQYF | TGCAGCGTTGGGACAGGGGCCCCGACCCAGTACTTC
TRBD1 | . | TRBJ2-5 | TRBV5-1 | CASSPGTGSEETQYF | TGCGCCAGCAGCCCTGGGACAGGGAGCGAGGAGACCCAGTACTTC
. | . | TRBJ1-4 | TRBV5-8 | CASSHRVLNEKLFF | TGTGCCAGCAGCCACAGGGTGCTTAATGAAAAACTGTTTTTT
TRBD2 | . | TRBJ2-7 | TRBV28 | CASSRSGTLYEQYF | TGTGCCAGCAGCCGTAGCGGGACCCTATACGAGCAGTACTTC
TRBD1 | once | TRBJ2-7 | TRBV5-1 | CATSIGPGGGEQYF | TGCGCCACCAGCATCGGTCCAGGGGGCGGAGAGCAGTACTTC
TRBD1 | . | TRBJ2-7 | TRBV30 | CAWSRQGEQYF | TGTGCCTGGAGCCGACAGGGCGAGCAGTACTTC
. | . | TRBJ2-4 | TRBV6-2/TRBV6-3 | CASSLPRDTYIQYF | TGTGCCAGCAGCCTACCCCGGGACACATACATTCAGTACTTC
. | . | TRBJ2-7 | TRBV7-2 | CASSKGLLYEQYF | TGTGCCAGCAGCAAGGGACTCCTCTACGAGCAGTACTTC
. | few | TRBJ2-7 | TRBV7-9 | CASSLGAGRVAYEQYF | TGTGCCAGCAGCTTAGGGGCCGGGCGGGTAGCCTACGAGCAGTACTTC
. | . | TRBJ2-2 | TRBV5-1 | CASSDPQGSGTGELFF | TGCGCCAGCAGCGATCCTCAGGGATCTGGCACCGGGGAGCTGTTTTTT
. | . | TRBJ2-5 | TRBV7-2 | CASSSGRPGTQYF | TGTGCCAGCAGCTCAGGTCGTCCCGGGACCCAGTACTTC
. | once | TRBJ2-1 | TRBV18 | CASSPDSFEQFF | TGTGCCAGCTCACCTGACAGCTTTGAGCAGTTCTTC
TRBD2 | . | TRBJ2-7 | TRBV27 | CASSLRLAGQKQYF | TGTGCCAGCAGTCTGCGACTAGCGGGCCAGAAGCAGTACTTC
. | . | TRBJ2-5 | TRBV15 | CATSRGSQETQYF | TGTGCCACCAGCAGAGGGAGCCAAGAGACCCAGTACTTC
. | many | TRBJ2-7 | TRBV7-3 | CASSRMAGPGEQYF | TGTGCCAGCAGCCGCATGGCGGGACCGGGCGAGCAGTACTTC
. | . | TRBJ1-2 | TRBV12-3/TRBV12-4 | CASTFRGKGYTF | TGTGCCAGCACCTTCAGGGGAAAAGGCTACACCTTC
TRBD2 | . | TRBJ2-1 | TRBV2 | CASATSGLEQFF | TGTGCCAGCGCGACTAGCGGCCTTGAGCAGTTCTTC
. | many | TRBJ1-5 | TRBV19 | CASSTRDTPYSNQPQHF | TGTGCCAGTAGTACCCGGGACACTCCATATAGCAATCAGCCCCAGCATTTT
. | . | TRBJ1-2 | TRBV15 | CATSMNTQSDGYTF | TGTGCCACCAGCATGAACACACAGTCCGATGGCTACACCTTC
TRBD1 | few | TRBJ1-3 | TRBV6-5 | CASSYSTGGGNTIYF | TGTGCCAGCAGTTACTCGACAGGGGGTGGAAACACCATATATTTT
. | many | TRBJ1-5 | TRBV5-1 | CASSLNSPNQPQHF | TGCGCCAGCAGCTTAAACAGCCCCAATCAGCCCCAGCATTTT
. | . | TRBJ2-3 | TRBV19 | CASSERGSTDTQYF | TGTGCCAGTAGTGAGAGGGGGAGCACAGATACGCAGTATTTT
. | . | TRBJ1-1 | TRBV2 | CASSESQALGGEAEAFF | TGTGCCAGCAGTGAATCTCAGGCGTTGGGAGGAGAGGCTGAAGCTTTCTTT
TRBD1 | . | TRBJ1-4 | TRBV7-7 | CASSLWTGRPEKLFF | TGTGCCAGCAGTTTATGGACAGGGCGTCCTGAAAAACTGTTTTTT
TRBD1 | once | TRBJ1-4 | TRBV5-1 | CASSVNGQGANEKLFF | TGCGCCAGCAGCGTAAATGGACAGGGAGCTAATGAAAAACTGTTTTTT
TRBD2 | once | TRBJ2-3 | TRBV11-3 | CASSLEFAGGPGDTQYF | TGTGCCAGCAGCTTAGAATTTGCGGGAGGGCCTGGGGATACGCAGTATTTT
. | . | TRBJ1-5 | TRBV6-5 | CASKLAGDSNQPQHF | TGTGCCAGCAAGTTAGCAGGGGATAGCAATCAGCCCCAGCATTTT
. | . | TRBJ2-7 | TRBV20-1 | CSARGQYEQYF | TGCAGTGCCAGAGGGCAATACGAGCAGTACTTC
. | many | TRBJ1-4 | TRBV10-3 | CAISESAGYLGKLFF | TGTGCCATCAGTGAGTCGGCAGGGTATCTCGGAAAACTGTTTTTT
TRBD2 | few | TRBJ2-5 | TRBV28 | CASSSLAGGQETQYF | TGTGCCAGCAGTTCCCTAGCGGGAGGGCAAGAGACCCAGTACTTC
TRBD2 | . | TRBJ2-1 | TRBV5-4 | CASSQRTSGDYNEQFF | TGTGCCAGCAGCCAGAGGACTAGCGGGGACTACAATGAGCAGTTCTTC